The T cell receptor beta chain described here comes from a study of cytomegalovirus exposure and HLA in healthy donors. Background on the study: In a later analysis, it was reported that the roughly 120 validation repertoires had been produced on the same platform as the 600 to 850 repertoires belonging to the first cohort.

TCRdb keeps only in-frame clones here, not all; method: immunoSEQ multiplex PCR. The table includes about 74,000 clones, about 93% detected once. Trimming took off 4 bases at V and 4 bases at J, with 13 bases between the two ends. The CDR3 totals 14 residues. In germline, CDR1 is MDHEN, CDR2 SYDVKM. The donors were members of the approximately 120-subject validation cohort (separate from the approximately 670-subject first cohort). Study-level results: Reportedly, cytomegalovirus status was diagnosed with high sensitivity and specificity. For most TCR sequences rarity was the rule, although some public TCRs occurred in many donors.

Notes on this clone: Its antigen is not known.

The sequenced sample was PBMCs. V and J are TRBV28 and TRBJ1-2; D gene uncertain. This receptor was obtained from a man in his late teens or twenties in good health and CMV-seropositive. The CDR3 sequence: CASSSPPPGYGYTF. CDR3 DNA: TGTGCCAGCAGTTCACCACCTCCGGGCTATGGCTACACCTTC.